These T cell receptor beta chains were read from a single sample in a study of beta chain features in type 1 diabetes. Sequencing used immunoSEQ multiplex PCR; TCRdb keeps in-frame clones, though not all of them. The sample gives approximately 150,000 clones, 50% to 70% of which show up once; about 0.089% is in the top ten. The sample taken for sequencing was naive CD4+ T cells from blood. All receptors come from a man aged 25 to 45 with type 1 diabetes. Each CDR3 is given with its conserved first and last residue. A D gene is named only where the DNA matches it firmly. Some rows have no size entry. The others give once, few or many, or a class for an expanded clone.

j_gene: TRBJ2-7
abundance: -
v_gene: TRBV9
d_gene: -
CDR3nt: TGTGCCAGCAGCGTAACCGGGACAATCTCCTACGAGCAGTACTTC
CDR3aa: CASSVTGTISYEQYF

j_gene: TRBJ2-3
abundance: -
v_gene: TRBV27
d_gene: TRBD1
CDR3nt: TGTGCCAGCAGTAGAACAGGGGAGATTCTGTCAGATACGCAGTATTTT
CDR3aa: CASSRTGEILSDTQYF

j_gene: TRBJ1-2
abundance: -
v_gene: TRBV21-1
d_gene: -
CDR3nt: TGTGCCAGCAGCAAAGTTGTCGGGCCTACGGGCTACACCTTC
CDR3aa: CASSKVVGPTGYTF

j_gene: TRBJ2-1
abundance: -
v_gene: TRBV7-8
d_gene: -
CDR3nt: TGTGCCAGCAGCACATCGACAGGAGCCTACAATGAGCAGTTCTTC
CDR3aa: CASSTSTGAYNEQFF

j_gene: TRBJ2-1
abundance: -
v_gene: TRBV18
d_gene: TRBD1
CDR3nt: TGTGCCAGCTCCTATAGGACAGGGGCCTCACTTACTTCAAACTACAATGAGCAGTTCTTC
CDR3aa: CASSYRTGASLTSNYNEQFF

j_gene: TRBJ2-3
abundance: -
v_gene: TRBV2
d_gene: -
CDR3nt: TGTGCCAGCAGCCCGGGACGGACGAGCACAGATACGCAGTATTTT
CDR3aa: CASSPGRTSTDTQYF

j_gene: TRBJ2-5
abundance: -
v_gene: TRBV28
d_gene: -
CDR3nt: TGTGCCAGCGCTGGGCGGCAAGAGACCCAGTACTTC
CDR3aa: CASAGRQETQYF

j_gene: TRBJ1-1
abundance: -
v_gene: TRBV28
d_gene: -
CDR3nt: TGTGCCAGCAGTACTGGACAGCCGTTCAACACTGAAGCTTTCTTT
CDR3aa: CASSTGQPFNTEAFF

j_gene: TRBJ2-7
abundance: few
v_gene: TRBV15
d_gene: -
CDR3nt: TGTGCCACCAGCAGAGATCGGGGGGCCTCCTACGAGCAGTACTTC
CDR3aa: CATSRDRGASYEQYF

j_gene: TRBJ1-2
abundance: -
v_gene: TRBV9
d_gene: -
CDR3nt: TGTGCCAGCAGCGCGACAGCCCCAAATGGCTACACCTTC
CDR3aa: CASSATAPNGYTF

j_gene: TRBJ2-1
abundance: -
v_gene: TRBV15
d_gene: -
CDR3nt: TGTGCCACCAGGACATACAATGAGCAGTTCTTC
CDR3aa: CATRTYNEQFF

j_gene: TRBJ2-5
abundance: -
v_gene: TRBV7-2
d_gene: -
CDR3nt: TGTGCCAGCAGCTTATTCGGTTGGGAGCAAGAGACCCAGTACTTC
CDR3aa: CASSLFGWEQETQYF

j_gene: TRBJ1-2
abundance: few
v_gene: TRBV10-3
d_gene: TRBD1
CDR3nt: TGTGCCATCAGTGAACAGGGGGCGATCACCTTC
CDR3aa: CAISEQGAITF

j_gene: TRBJ2-1
abundance: -
v_gene: TRBV2
d_gene: -
CDR3nt: TGTGCCAGCAGTGAGCCGCTACTAGGCGATGAGCAGTTCTTC
CDR3aa: CASSEPLLGDEQFF

j_gene: TRBJ2-7
abundance: few
v_gene: TRBV4-3
d_gene: TRBD1
CDR3nt: TGCGCCAGCAGCGCACGGACAGGGTACGCCGAGCAGTACTTC
CDR3aa: CASSARTGYAEQYF

j_gene: TRBJ1-6
abundance: -
v_gene: TRBV5-1
d_gene: TRBD1
CDR3nt: TGCGCCAGCAGCTTGGCCTCAGGGACAGGGGTGGATTCACCCCTCCACTTT
CDR3aa: CASSLASGTGVDSPLHF

j_gene: TRBJ1-1
abundance: few
v_gene: TRBV7-8
d_gene: TRBD1
CDR3nt: TGTGCCAGCAGCTTGACGGGACAGCGCCTCACTGAAGCTTTCTTT
CDR3aa: CASSLTGQRLTEAFF

j_gene: TRBJ2-3
abundance: once
v_gene: TRBV4-3
d_gene: TRBD1
CDR3nt: TGCGCCAGCAGCCAGGACAACAGGGGTGCAGATACGCAGTATTTT
CDR3aa: CASSQDNRGADTQYF

j_gene: TRBJ2-7
abundance: few
v_gene: TRBV29-1
d_gene: TRBD1
CDR3nt: TGCAGCGTTGAGGGGACAGGACGCAACGAGCAGTACTTC
CDR3aa: CSVEGTGRNEQYF

j_gene: TRBJ2-3
abundance: -
v_gene: TRBV5-1
d_gene: -
CDR3nt: TGCGCCAGCAGCTTAGGGGTCGCAGATACGCAGTATTTT
CDR3aa: CASSLGVADTQYF